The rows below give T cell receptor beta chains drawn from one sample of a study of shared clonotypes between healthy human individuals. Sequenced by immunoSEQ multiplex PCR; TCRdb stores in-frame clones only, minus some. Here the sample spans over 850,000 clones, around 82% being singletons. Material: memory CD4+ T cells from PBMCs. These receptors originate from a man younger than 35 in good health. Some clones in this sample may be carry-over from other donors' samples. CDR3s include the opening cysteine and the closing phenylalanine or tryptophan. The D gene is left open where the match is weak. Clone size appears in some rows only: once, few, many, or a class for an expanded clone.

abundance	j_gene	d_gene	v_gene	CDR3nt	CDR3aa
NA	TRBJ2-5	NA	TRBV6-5	TGTGCCAGCAGCAACCACCAAGAGACCCAGTACTTC	CASSNHQETQYF
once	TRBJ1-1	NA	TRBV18	TGTGCCAGCTCTCCACGCGCACAAAACACTGAAGCTTTCTTT	CASSPRAQNTEAFF
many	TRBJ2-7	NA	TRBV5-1	TGCGCCAGCAGCTTACGTCAAGCGTCCTACGAGCAGTACTTC	CASSLRQASYEQYF
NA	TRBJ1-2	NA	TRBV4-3	TGCGCCAGCAGCCAAGATTGGAGGGATTCCTATGGCTACACCTTC	CASSQDWRDSYGYTF
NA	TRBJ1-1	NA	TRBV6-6	TGTGCCAGCAGTTACAGGGATAACACTGAAGCTTTCTTT	CASSYRDNTEAFF
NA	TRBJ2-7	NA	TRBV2	TGTGCCAGCAGTGAAGGGGTCAGGCTGCGTCGCTTC	CASSEGVRLRRF
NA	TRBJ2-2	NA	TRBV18	TGTGCCAGCTCCCCCCCCAACACCGGGGAGCTGTTTTTT	CASSPPNTGELFF
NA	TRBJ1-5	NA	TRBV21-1	TGTGCCACCTGTACCGGGGCGGAAGATCAGCCCCAGCATTTT	CATCTGAEDQPQHF
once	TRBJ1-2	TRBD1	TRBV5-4	TGTGCCAGCAGCTCAGGGGGTAACTATGGCTACACCTTC	CASSSGGNYGYTF
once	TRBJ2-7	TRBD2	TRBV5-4	TGTGCCAGCAGCCGGCCGGGGGCGGGAGGGTCCTACGAGCAGTACTTC	CASSRPGAGGSYEQYF